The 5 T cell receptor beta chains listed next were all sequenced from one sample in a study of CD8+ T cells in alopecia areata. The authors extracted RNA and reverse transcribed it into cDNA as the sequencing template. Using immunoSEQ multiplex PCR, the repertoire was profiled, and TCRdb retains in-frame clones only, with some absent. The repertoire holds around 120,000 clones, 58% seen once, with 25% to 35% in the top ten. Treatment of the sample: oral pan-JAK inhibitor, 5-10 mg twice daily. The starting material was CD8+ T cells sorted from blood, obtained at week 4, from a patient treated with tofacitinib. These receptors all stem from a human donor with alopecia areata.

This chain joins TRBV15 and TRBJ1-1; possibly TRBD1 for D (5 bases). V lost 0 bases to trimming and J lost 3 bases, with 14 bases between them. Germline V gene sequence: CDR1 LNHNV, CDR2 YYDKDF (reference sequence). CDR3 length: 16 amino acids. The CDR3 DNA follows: TGTGCCACCAGCAGAGAAGGTGGCCTAGGGGACACTGAAGCTTTCTTT. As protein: CATSREGGLGDTEAFF.

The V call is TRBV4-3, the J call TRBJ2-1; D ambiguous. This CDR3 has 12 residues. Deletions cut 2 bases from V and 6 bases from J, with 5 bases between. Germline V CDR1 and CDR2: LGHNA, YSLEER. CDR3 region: CASSQPGNEQFF. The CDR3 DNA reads TGCGCCAGCAGCCAACCCGGCAATGAGCAGTTCTTC.

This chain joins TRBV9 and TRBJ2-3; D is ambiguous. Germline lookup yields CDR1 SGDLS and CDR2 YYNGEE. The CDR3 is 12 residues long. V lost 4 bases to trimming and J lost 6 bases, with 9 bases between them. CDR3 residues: CASSTPPDTQYF. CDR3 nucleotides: TGTGCCAGCAGCACTCCCCCCGATACGCAGTATTTT.

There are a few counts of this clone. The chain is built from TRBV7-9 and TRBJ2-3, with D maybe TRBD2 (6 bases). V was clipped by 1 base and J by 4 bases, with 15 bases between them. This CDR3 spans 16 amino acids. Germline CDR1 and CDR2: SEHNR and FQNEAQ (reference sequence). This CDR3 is CASSLEDGSGADTQYF. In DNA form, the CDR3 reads TGTGCCAGCAGCTTAGAGGACGGGAGTGGGGCAGATACGCAGTATTTT.

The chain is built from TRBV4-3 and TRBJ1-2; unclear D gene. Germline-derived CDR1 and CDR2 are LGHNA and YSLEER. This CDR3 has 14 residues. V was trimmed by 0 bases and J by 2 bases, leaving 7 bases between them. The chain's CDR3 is CASSQDNSNYGYTF. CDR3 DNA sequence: TGCGCCAGCAGCCAAGATAACAGCAACTATGGCTACACCTTC.